These T cell receptor beta chains were read from a single sample in a study of blood T cell repertoires in COVID-19. This table comes from immunoSEQ multiplex PCR, and its TCRdb copy is limited to in-frame clones, with some not included. The sample has some 130,000 clones; roughly nine tenths are singletons. Sample: peripheral blood. Receptors were obtained from a man in his fifties or sixties with active COVID-19. CDR3s include the opening cysteine and the closing phenylalanine or tryptophan. The order of the fields is CDR3 protein, CDR3 DNA, D gene, CDR3 length, clone size, J gene, V gene. D genes are given only for firm matches. Where a row states a size, it is once, few, many or the class of an expanded clone; other rows omit it.

CDR3aa: CASSLVRGGELFF
CDR3nt: TGCGCCAGCAGCTTGGTTCGGGGCGGGGAGCTGTTTTTT
d_gene: .
len: 13
abundance: .
j_gene: TRBJ2-2
v_gene: TRBV5-1

CDR3aa: CASGPGVQTPLHF
CDR3nt: TGTGCTAGTGGGCCAGGGGTTCAGACACCCCTCCACTTT
d_gene: .
len: 13
abundance: .
j_gene: TRBJ1-6
v_gene: TRBV12-5

CDR3aa: CASSQTGSPKNIQYF
CDR3nt: TGTGCCAGCAGCCAGACCGGGAGTCCCAAAAACATTCAGTACTTC
d_gene: .
len: 15
abundance: .
j_gene: TRBJ2-4
v_gene: TRBV3-1/TRBV3-2

CDR3aa: CASGLATGTGNNEQFF
CDR3nt: TGTGCTAGTGGTTTGGCTACTGGGACAGGGAACAATGAGCAGTTCTTC
d_gene: TRBD1
len: 16
abundance: .
j_gene: TRBJ2-1
v_gene: TRBV12-5

CDR3aa: CASSEGLVTGELFF
CDR3nt: TGCGCCAGCAGTGAGGGACTAGTGACCGGGGAGCTGTTTTTT
d_gene: TRBD2
len: 14
abundance: few
j_gene: TRBJ2-2
v_gene: TRBV10-2

CDR3aa: CATRQGTDYGYTF
CDR3nt: TGTGCCACACGGCAGGGGACGGACTATGGCTACACCTTC
d_gene: .
len: 13
abundance: .
j_gene: TRBJ1-2
v_gene: TRBV6-5

CDR3aa: CASSQEQGALTIYF
CDR3nt: TGTGCCAGCAGCCAAGAACAGGGGGCGCTGACCATATATTTT
d_gene: TRBD1
len: 14
abundance: once
j_gene: TRBJ1-3
v_gene: TRBV14

CDR3aa: CASSIVTGELFF
CDR3nt: TGTGCCAGTAGTATCGTAACCGGGGAGCTGTTTTTT
d_gene: .
len: 12
abundance: .
j_gene: TRBJ2-2
v_gene: TRBV19

CDR3aa: CASSNTGRETQYF
CDR3nt: TGTGCCAGCAGCAACACAGGGCGGGAGACCCAGTACTTC
d_gene: .
len: 13
abundance: .
j_gene: TRBJ2-5
v_gene: TRBV9

CDR3aa: CASSVGASGRGDTQYF
CDR3nt: TGTGCCAGCAGCGTAGGGGCTAGCGGGAGAGGAGATACGCAGTATTTT
d_gene: TRBD2
len: 16
abundance: .
j_gene: TRBJ2-3
v_gene: TRBV9

CDR3aa: CASSSGGTDQETQYF
CDR3nt: TGTGCCAGTAGTAGTGGGGGGACAGACCAAGAGACCCAGTACTTC
d_gene: .
len: 15
abundance: .
j_gene: TRBJ2-5
v_gene: TRBV19

CDR3aa: CASSQGSHPRGETQYF
CDR3nt: TGCGCCAGCAGCCAGGGGTCCCACCCCAGGGGAGAGACCCAGTACTTC
d_gene: .
len: 16
abundance: .
j_gene: TRBJ2-5
v_gene: TRBV4-1

CDR3aa: CASSLDRPQQETQYF
CDR3nt: TGTGCCAGCAGCTTAGATCGCCCACAGCAAGAGACCCAGTACTTC
d_gene: .
len: 15
abundance: .
j_gene: TRBJ2-5
v_gene: TRBV11-3

CDR3aa: CASRGQGNNEQFF
CDR3nt: TGTGCCAGCAGGGGACAGGGAAATAATGAGCAGTTCTTC
d_gene: TRBD1
len: 13
abundance: .
j_gene: TRBJ2-1
v_gene: TRBV28

CDR3aa: CAWSRRTGRMGQPQHF
CDR3nt: TGTGCCTGGAGCCGGCGGACAGGGAGGATGGGTCAGCCCCAGCATTTT
d_gene: TRBD1
len: 16
abundance: .
j_gene: TRBJ1-5
v_gene: TRBV30

CDR3aa: CASSETGRSGVSDTQYF
CDR3nt: TGCGCCAGCAGTGAGACTGGGAGGAGCGGGGTGTCAGATACGCAGTATTTT
d_gene: TRBD2
len: 17
abundance: .
j_gene: TRBJ2-3
v_gene: TRBV10-2

CDR3aa: CASSEALRGPQYF
CDR3nt: TGCGCCAGCAGCGAGGCTTTGCGGGGGCCGCAGTACTTC
d_gene: .
len: 13
abundance: .
j_gene: TRBJ2-7
v_gene: TRBV5-1

CDR3aa: CASSDNRGSQPQHF
CDR3nt: TGTGCCAGCAGCGACAATCGCGGGAGTCAGCCCCAGCATTTT
d_gene: .
len: 14
abundance: .
j_gene: TRBJ1-5
v_gene: TRBV6-5

CDR3aa: CASSISGRTQYF
CDR3nt: TGTGCCAGTAGTATTAGCGGGCGTACGCAGTATTTT
d_gene: TRBD2
len: 12
abundance: .
j_gene: TRBJ2-3
v_gene: TRBV19

CDR3aa: CASTLGWTEAFF
CDR3nt: TGTGCCAGCACCCTAGGCTGGACTGAAGCTTTCTTT
d_gene: .
len: 12
abundance: .
j_gene: TRBJ1-1
v_gene: TRBV5-5

CDR3aa: CASGQGTDTQYF
CDR3nt: TGTGCCAGCGGTCAGGGGACCGATACGCAGTATTTT
d_gene: .
len: 12
abundance: few
j_gene: TRBJ2-3
v_gene: TRBV6-5

CDR3aa: CASSPAGGTVNTEAFF
CDR3nt: TGTGCCAGTAGTCCCGCCGGGGGGACGGTCAACACTGAAGCTTTCTTT
d_gene: .
len: 16
abundance: .
j_gene: TRBJ1-1
v_gene: TRBV19

CDR3aa: CASRTRGPNTEAFF
CDR3nt: TGTGCCAGCAGGACCAGGGGACCCAACACTGAAGCTTTCTTT
d_gene: .
len: 14
abundance: once
j_gene: TRBJ1-1
v_gene: TRBV7-2

CDR3aa: CASSDPRTASNQPQHF
CDR3nt: TGTGCCAGTAGTGACCCAAGGACAGCCAGCAATCAGCCCCAGCATTTT
d_gene: .
len: 16
abundance: few
j_gene: TRBJ1-5
v_gene: TRBV19

CDR3aa: CASSLETGDNSPLHF
CDR3nt: TGCGCCAGCAGCTTGGAGACAGGAGATAATTCACCCCTCCACTTT
d_gene: .
len: 15
abundance: .
j_gene: TRBJ1-6
v_gene: TRBV5-1

CDR3aa: CASSQGRAKAPYEQYF
CDR3nt: TGTGCCAGCAGCCAAGGGAGGGCTAAGGCACCTTACGAGCAGTACTTC
d_gene: .
len: 16
abundance: .
j_gene: TRBJ2-7
v_gene: TRBV4-2

CDR3aa: CASSFSGEQYF
CDR3nt: TGTGCCAGCAGCTTCTCAGGCGAGCAGTACTTC
d_gene: .
len: 11
abundance: .
j_gene: TRBJ2-7
v_gene: TRBV5-6

CDR3aa: CASSPQGAGVKNIQYF
CDR3nt: TGTGCCAGCAGCCCACAGGGGGCTGGGGTCAAAAACATTCAGTACTTC
d_gene: TRBD1
len: 16
abundance: .
j_gene: TRBJ2-4
v_gene: TRBV11-3

CDR3aa: CASSLATQSRAKNIQYF
CDR3nt: TGTGCCAGCAGCTTAGCCACCCAGTCTAGGGCCAAAAACATTCAGTACTTC
d_gene: .
len: 17
abundance: .
j_gene: TRBJ2-4
v_gene: TRBV13

CDR3aa: CASSLGQRLIGETQYF
CDR3nt: TGTGCCAGCAGCTTAGGCCAGCGCCTAATCGGAGAGACCCAGTACTTC
d_gene: .
len: 16
abundance: .
j_gene: TRBJ2-5
v_gene: TRBV11-3

CDR3aa: CASSLGRGQYEQYF
CDR3nt: TGCGCCAGCAGCTTGGGCAGGGGCCAATACGAGCAGTACTTC
d_gene: .
len: 14
abundance: .
j_gene: TRBJ2-7
v_gene: TRBV5-1

CDR3aa: CASSGARTSAYEQYF
CDR3nt: TGTGCCAGCAGCGGCGCCCGGACTAGCGCCTACGAGCAGTACTTC
d_gene: TRBD2
len: 15
abundance: .
j_gene: TRBJ2-7
v_gene: TRBV11-2

CDR3aa: CASSVGGAGNTIYF
CDR3nt: TGTGCCAGCAGCGTCGGGGGGGCTGGAAACACCATATATTTT
d_gene: .
len: 14
abundance: .
j_gene: TRBJ1-3
v_gene: TRBV9

CDR3aa: CAWKLGLSGWDTQYF
CDR3nt: TGTGCCTGGAAACTAGGGCTAAGTGGATGGGATACGCAGTATTTT
d_gene: .
len: 15
abundance: .
j_gene: TRBJ2-3
v_gene: TRBV30

CDR3aa: CASSSVAYGSYEQYF
CDR3nt: TGTGCCAGCAGCTCCGTAGCTTACGGCTCCTACGAGCAGTACTTC
d_gene: .
len: 15
abundance: .
j_gene: TRBJ2-7
v_gene: TRBV7-6

CDR3aa: CASSPMGDYGYTF
CDR3nt: TGTGCCAGCAGCCCGATGGGCGACTATGGCTACACCTTC
d_gene: .
len: 13
abundance: .
j_gene: TRBJ1-2
v_gene: TRBV6-6

CDR3aa: CASSSTGQGAYGYTF
CDR3nt: TGTGCCAGCAGCTCAACGGGACAGGGGGCTTATGGCTACACCTTC
d_gene: TRBD1
len: 15
abundance: once
j_gene: TRBJ1-2
v_gene: TRBV7-9

CDR3aa: CASRRQGAADTQYF
CDR3nt: TGCGCCAGCAGGAGACAGGGGGCAGCTGATACGCAGTATTTT
d_gene: TRBD1
len: 14
abundance: .
j_gene: TRBJ2-3
v_gene: TRBV5-1

CDR3aa: CSVERGQGTEAFF
CDR3nt: TGCAGCGTTGAAAGGGGACAGGGGACTGAAGCTTTCTTT
d_gene: TRBD1
len: 13
abundance: .
j_gene: TRBJ1-1
v_gene: TRBV29-1

CDR3aa: CAIRGTEYNSPLHF
CDR3nt: TGTGCCATAAGGGGCACAGAGTATAATTCACCCCTCCACTTT
d_gene: .
len: 14
abundance: .
j_gene: TRBJ1-6
v_gene: TRBV10-3

CDR3aa: CATRGGSGGPSTDTQYF
CDR3nt: TGTGCCACCAGGGGGGGTAGCGGGGGCCCTAGCACAGATACGCAGTATTTT
d_gene: TRBD2
len: 17
abundance: .
j_gene: TRBJ2-3
v_gene: TRBV10-3

CDR3aa: CASSQQDRGEGYTF
CDR3nt: TGTGCCAGCAGCCAACAAGACAGGGGGGAAGGCTACACCTTC
d_gene: TRBD1
len: 14
abundance: .
j_gene: TRBJ1-2
v_gene: TRBV14

CDR3aa: CASSLTALNTGELFF
CDR3nt: TGCGCCAGCAGCTTGACAGCTTTGAACACCGGGGAGCTGTTTTTT
d_gene: .
len: 15
abundance: .
j_gene: TRBJ2-2
v_gene: TRBV5-1

CDR3aa: CASSQERGPLGYTF
CDR3nt: TGCGCCAGCAGCCAGGAACGAGGGCCCCTTGGCTACACCTTC
d_gene: .
len: 14
abundance: .
j_gene: TRBJ1-2
v_gene: TRBV4-1

CDR3aa: CASRSGGTYNEQFF
CDR3nt: TGTGCCAGCAGATCAGGGGGGACCTACAATGAGCAGTTCTTC
d_gene: .
len: 14
abundance: .
j_gene: TRBJ2-1
v_gene: TRBV3-1/TRBV3-2

CDR3aa: CASSLEGHLNPYEQYF
CDR3nt: TGTGCCAGCAGCTTAGAGGGACACCTCAACCCCTACGAGCAGTACTTC
d_gene: .
len: 16
abundance: .
j_gene: TRBJ2-7
v_gene: TRBV7-9

CDR3aa: CARSTQGGRDSPLHF
CDR3nt: TGTGCCAGGAGTACCCAGGGGGGAAGAGATTCACCCCTCCACTTT
d_gene: TRBD1
len: 15
abundance: .
j_gene: TRBJ1-6
v_gene: TRBV2

CDR3aa: CASHGGSGNTIYF
CDR3nt: TGTGCCAGCCACGGGGGATCTGGAAACACCATATATTTT
d_gene: .
len: 13
abundance: .
j_gene: TRBJ1-3
v_gene: TRBV19

CDR3aa: CASSEDPAGVMDEQFF
CDR3nt: TGTGCCAGCAGTGAAGATCCAGCGGGAGTCATGGATGAGCAGTTCTTC
d_gene: TRBD2
len: 16
abundance: .
j_gene: TRBJ2-1
v_gene: TRBV6-1

CDR3aa: CAIHGGSRNTGELFF
CDR3nt: TGTGCTATCCACGGCGGTAGTAGAAACACCGGGGAGCTGTTTTTT
d_gene: .
len: 15
abundance: few
j_gene: TRBJ2-2
v_gene: TRBV7-5

CDR3aa: CASSLEGRGFSQKDTEAFF
CDR3nt: TGTGCCAGCAGCTTAGAGGGCAGGGGGTTCTCCCAAAAGGACACTGAAGCTTTCTTT
d_gene: TRBD1
len: 19
abundance: .
j_gene: TRBJ1-1
v_gene: TRBV7-6

CDR3aa: CASSEFLSTGGNTIYF
CDR3nt: TGTGCCAGCAGTGAATTTCTGAGTACCGGTGGAAACACCATATATTTT
d_gene: .
len: 16
abundance: .
j_gene: TRBJ1-3
v_gene: TRBV25-1

CDR3aa: CATSDAAPGTLYQPQHF
CDR3nt: TGTGCCACCAGTGATGCAGCCCCCGGGACATTATATCAGCCCCAGCATTTT
d_gene: .
len: 17
abundance: .
j_gene: TRBJ1-5
v_gene: TRBV24-1

CDR3aa: CASNTPGQDNEKLFF
CDR3nt: TGTGCCAGTAACACGCCGGGACAGGATAATGAAAAACTGTTTTTT
d_gene: TRBD1
len: 15
abundance: once
j_gene: TRBJ1-4
v_gene: TRBV19

CDR3aa: CASSSQGYAYGYTF
CDR3nt: TGCGCCAGCAGCTCACAGGGGTACGCCTATGGCTACACCTTC
d_gene: TRBD1
len: 14
abundance: few
j_gene: TRBJ1-2
v_gene: TRBV5-1

CDR3aa: CATSREIMGQVGNTIYF
CDR3nt: TGTGCCACCAGCAGAGAGATTATGGGGCAGGTTGGAAACACCATATATTTT
d_gene: .
len: 17
abundance: .
j_gene: TRBJ1-3
v_gene: TRBV15

CDR3aa: CASSAQGQGTYGYTF
CDR3nt: TGTGCCAGCAGCGCGCAGGGACAGGGGACCTATGGCTACACCTTC
d_gene: TRBD1
len: 15
abundance: .
j_gene: TRBJ1-2
v_gene: TRBV5-5

CDR3aa: CASSLGGSATEAFF
CDR3nt: TGTGCCAGCAGCCTCGGGGGGTCAGCCACTGAAGCTTTCTTT
d_gene: .
len: 14
abundance: .
j_gene: TRBJ1-1
v_gene: TRBV6-5